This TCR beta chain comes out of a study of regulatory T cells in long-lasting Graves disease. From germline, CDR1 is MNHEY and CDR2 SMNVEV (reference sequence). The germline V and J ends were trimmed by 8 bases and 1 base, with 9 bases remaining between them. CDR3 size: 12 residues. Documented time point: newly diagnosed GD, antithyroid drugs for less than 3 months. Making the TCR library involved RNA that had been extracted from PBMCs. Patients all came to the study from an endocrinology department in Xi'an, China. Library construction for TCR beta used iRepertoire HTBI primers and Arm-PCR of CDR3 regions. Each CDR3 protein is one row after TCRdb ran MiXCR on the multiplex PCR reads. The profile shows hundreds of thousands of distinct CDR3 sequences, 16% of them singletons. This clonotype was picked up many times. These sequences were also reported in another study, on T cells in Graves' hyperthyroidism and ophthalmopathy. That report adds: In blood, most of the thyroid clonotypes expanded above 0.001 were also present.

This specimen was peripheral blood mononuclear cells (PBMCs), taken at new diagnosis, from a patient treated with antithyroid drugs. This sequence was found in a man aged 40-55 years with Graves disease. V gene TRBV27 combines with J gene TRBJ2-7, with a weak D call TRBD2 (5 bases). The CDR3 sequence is CASGRGSYEQYF. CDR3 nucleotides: TGTGCCAGCGGCCGGGGATCCTACGAGCAGTACTTC.